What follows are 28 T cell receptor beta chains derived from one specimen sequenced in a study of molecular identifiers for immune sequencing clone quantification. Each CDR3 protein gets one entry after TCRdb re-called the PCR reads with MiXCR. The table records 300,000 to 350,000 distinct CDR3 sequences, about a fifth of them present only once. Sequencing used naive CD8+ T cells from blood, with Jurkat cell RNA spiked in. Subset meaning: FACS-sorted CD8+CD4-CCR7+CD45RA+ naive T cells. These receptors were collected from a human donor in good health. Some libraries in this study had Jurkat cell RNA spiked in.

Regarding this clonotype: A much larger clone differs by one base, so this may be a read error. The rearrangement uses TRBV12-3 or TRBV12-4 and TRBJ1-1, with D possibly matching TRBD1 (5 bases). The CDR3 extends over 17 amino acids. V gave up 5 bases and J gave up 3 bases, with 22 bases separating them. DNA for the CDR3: TGTGCCAGCAGTCTCGAGGCGGGGCTGATAAAGGACACTGAAGCTTTCTTT. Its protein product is CASSLEAGLIKDTEAFF.

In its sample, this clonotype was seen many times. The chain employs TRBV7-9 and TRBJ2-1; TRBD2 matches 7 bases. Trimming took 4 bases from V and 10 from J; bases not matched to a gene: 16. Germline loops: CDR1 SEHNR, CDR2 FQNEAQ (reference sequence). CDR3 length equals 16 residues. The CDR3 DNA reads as TGTGCCAGCAGCTATAGTAGAGCGGGGCTGTCTTTGGAGCAGTTCTTC. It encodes CASSYSRAGLSLEQFF. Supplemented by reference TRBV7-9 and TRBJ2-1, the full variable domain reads DTGVSQNPRHKITKRGQNVTFRCDPISEHNRLYWYRQTLGQGPEFLTYFQNEAQLEKSRLLSDRFSAERPKGSFSTLEIQRTEQGDSAMYLCASSYSRAGLSLEQFFGPGTRLTVL.

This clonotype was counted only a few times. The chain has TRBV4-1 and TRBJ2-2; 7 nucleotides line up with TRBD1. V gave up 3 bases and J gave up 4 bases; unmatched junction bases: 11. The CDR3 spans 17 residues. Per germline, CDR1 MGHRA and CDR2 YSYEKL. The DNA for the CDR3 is TGCGCCAGCAGCCAGACTGACAGGGTTCTTGGCACCGGGGAGCTGTTTTTT. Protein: CASSQTDRVLGTGELFF.

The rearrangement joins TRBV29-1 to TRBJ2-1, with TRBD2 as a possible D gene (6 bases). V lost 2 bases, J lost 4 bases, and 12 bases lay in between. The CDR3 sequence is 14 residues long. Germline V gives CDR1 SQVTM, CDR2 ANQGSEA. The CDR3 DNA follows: TGCAGCGTTGAAATAGCGGAGACATACAATGAGCAGTTCTTC. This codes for CSVEIAETYNEQFF.

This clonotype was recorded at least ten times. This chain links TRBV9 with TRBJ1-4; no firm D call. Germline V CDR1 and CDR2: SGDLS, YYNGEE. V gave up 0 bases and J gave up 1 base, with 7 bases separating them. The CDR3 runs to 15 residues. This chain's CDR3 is CASSVDPQTNEKLFF. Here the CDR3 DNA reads TGTGCCAGCAGCGTAGATCCGCAAACTAATGAAAAACTGTTTTTT.

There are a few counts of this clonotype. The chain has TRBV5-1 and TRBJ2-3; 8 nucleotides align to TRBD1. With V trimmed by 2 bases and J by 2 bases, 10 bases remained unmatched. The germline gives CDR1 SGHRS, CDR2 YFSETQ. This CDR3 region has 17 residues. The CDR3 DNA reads TGCGCCAGCAGCTTTTCCGGGACAGGTGAATACACAGATACGCAGTATTTT. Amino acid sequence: CASSFSGTGEYTDTQYF.

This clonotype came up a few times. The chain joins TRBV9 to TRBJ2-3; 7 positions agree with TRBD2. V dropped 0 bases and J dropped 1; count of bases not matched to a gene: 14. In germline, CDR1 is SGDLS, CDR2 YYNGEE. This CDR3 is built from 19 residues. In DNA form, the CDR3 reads TGTGCCAGCAGCGTAGGGCATCGACGGGGCGGGAGAGGCACAGATACGCAGTATTTT. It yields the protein CASSVGHRRGGRGTDTQYF.

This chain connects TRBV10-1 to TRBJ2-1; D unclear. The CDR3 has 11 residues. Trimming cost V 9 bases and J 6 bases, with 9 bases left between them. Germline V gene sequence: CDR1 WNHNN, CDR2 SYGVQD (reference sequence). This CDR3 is CASGQSNEQFF. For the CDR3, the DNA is TGCGCCAGTGGGCAGTCCAATGAGCAGTTCTTC.

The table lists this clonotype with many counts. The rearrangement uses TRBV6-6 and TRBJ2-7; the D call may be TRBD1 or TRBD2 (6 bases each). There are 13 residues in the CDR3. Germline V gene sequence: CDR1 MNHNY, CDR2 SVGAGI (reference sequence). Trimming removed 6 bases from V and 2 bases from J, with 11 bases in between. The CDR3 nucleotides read TGTGCCAGCAGCTACAGGGAGGCCTACGAGCAGTACTTC. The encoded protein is CASSYREAYEQYF.

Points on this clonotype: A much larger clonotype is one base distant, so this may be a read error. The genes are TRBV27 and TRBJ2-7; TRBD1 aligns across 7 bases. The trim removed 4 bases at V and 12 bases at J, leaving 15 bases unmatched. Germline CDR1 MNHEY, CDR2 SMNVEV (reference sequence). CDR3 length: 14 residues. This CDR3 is CASSSLVPLQGRYF. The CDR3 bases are TGTGCCAGCAGTTCCCTCGTCCCACTACAGGGGCGGTACTTC.

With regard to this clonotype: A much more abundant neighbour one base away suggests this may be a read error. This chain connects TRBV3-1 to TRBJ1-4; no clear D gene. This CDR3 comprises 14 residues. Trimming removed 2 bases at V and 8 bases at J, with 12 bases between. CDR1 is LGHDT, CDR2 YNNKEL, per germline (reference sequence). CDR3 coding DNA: TGTGCCAGCAGCCAACCGGGTGTGAAGGAAAAACTGTTTTTT. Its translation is CASSQPGVKEKLFF.

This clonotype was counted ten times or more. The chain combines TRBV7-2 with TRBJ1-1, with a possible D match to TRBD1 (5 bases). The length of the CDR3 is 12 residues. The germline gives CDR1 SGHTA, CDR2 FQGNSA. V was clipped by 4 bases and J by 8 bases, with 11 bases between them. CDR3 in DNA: TGTGCCAGCAGCTCAACTGGGACGGAAGCTTTCTTT. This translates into CASSSTGTEAFF.

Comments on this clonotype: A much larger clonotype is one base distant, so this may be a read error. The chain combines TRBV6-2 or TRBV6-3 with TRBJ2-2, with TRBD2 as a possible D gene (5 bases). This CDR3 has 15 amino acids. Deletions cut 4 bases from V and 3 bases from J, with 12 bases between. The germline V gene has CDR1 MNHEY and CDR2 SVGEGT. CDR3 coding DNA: TGTGCCAGCAGTTCCTTTATCGGGGACACCGGGGAGCTGTTTTTT. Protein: CASSSFIGDTGELFF.

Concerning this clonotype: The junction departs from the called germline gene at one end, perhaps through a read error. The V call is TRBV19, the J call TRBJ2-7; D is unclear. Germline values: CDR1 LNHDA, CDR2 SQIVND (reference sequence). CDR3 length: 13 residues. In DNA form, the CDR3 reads TGTGCCAGTAGTGTAGATAAGGAGTACGAGCAGTACTTC. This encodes CASSVDKEYEQYF.

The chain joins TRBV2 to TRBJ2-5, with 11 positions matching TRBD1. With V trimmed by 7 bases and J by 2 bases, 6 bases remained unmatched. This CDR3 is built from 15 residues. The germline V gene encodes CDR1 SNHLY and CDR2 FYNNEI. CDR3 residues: CASNPGQGAQETQYF. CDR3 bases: TGTGCCAGCAATCCAGGACAGGGGGCGCAAGAGACCCAGTACTTC.

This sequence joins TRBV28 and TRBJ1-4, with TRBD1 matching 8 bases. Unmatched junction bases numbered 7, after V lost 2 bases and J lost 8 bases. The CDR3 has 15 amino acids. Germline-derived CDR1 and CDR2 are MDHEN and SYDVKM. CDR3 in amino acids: CASSLTTGGGEKLFF. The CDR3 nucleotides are TGTGCCAGCAGTTTAACCACAGGGGGAGGGGAAAAACTGTTTTTT.

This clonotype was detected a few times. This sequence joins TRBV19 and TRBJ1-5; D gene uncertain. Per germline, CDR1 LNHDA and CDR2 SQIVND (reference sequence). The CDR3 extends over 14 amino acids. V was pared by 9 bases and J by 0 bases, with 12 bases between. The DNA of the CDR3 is TGTGCCAGCACACTGTCGGTTAGCAATCAGCCCCAGCATTTT. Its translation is CASTLSVSNQPQHF.

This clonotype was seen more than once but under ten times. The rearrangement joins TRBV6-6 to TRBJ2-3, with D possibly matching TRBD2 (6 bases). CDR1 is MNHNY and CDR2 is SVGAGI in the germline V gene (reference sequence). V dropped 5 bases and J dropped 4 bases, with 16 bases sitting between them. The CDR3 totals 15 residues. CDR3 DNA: TGTGCCAGCAGTCCGGGACGGGGGTCCGCAGATACGCAGTATTTT. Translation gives CASSPGRGSADTQYF.

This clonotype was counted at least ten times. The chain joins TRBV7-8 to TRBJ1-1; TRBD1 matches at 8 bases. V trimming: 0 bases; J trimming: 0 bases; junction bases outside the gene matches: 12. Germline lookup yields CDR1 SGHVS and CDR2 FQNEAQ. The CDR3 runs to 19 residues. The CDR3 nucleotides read TGTGCCAGCAGCTTAGCCCCTCCGTGGCAGGGGGCTCTGAACACTGAAGCTTTCTTT. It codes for CASSLAPPWQGALNTEAFF.

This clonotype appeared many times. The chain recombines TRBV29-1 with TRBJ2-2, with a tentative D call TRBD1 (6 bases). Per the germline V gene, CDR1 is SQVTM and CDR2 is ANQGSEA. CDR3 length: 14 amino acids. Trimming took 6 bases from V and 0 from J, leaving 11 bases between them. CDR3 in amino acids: CSVLGGANTGELFF. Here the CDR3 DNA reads TGCAGCGTATTAGGGGGAGCGAACACCGGGGAGCTGTTTTTT.

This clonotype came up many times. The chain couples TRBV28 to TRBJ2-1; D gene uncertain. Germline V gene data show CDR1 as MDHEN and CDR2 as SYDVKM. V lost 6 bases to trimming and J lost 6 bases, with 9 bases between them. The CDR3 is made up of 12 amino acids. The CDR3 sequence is CASSRTPNEQFF. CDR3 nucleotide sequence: TGTGCCAGCAGCAGGACCCCCAATGAGCAGTTCTTC.

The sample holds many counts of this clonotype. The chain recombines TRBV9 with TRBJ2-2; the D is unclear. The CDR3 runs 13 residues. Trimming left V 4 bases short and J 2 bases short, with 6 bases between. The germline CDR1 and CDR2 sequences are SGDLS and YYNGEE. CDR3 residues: CASSLINTGELFF. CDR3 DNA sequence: TGTGCCAGCAGCCTAATAAACACCGGGGAGCTGTTTTTT. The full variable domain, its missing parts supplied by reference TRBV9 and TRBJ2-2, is DSGVTQTPKHLITATGQRVTLRCSPRSGDLSVYWYQQSLDQGLQFLIQYYNGEERAKGNILERFSAQQFPDLHSELNLSSLELGDSALYFCASSLINTGELFFGEGSRLTVL.

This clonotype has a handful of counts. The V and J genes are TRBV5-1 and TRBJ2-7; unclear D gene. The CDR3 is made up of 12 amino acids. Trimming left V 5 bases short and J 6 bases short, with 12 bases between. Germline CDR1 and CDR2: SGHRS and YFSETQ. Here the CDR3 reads CASSIGNLEQYF. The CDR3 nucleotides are TGCGCCAGCAGTATAGGGAATCTCGAGCAGTACTTC.

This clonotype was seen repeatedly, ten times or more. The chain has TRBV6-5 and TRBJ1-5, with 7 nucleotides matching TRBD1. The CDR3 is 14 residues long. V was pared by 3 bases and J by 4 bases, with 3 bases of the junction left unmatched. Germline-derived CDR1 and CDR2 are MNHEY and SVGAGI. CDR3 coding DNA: TGTGCCAGCAGTTATGGGACAGCAAATCAGCCCCAGCATTTT. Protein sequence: CASSYGTANQPQHF.

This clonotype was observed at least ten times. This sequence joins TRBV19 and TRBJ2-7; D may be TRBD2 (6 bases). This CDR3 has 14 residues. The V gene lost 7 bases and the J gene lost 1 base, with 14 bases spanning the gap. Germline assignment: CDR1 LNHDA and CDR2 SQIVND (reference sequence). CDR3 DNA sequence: TGTGCCAGTACCCCAGGAGGGGCGTCCTACGAGCAGTACTTC. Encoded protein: CASTPGGASYEQYF.

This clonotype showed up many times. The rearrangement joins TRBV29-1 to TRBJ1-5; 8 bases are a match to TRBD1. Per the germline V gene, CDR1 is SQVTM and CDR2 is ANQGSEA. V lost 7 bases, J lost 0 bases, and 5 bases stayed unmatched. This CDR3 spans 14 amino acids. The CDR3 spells CSGATGDSNQPQHF. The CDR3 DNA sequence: TGCAGCGGAGCGACAGGGGATAGCAATCAGCCCCAGCATTTT.

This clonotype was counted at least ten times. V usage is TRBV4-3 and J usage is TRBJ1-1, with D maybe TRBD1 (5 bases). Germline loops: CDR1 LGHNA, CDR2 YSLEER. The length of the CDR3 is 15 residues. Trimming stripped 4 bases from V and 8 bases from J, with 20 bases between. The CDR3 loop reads CASSPNLGEVSEAFF. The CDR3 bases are TGCGCCAGCAGCCCCAATCTGGGGGAAGTATCCGAAGCTTTCTTT.

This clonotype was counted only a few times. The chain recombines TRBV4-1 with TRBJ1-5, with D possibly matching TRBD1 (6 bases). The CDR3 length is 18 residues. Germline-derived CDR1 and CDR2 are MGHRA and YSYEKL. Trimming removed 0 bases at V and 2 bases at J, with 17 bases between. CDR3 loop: CASSQDPPLSGGNQPQHF. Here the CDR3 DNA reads TGCGCCAGCAGCCAAGATCCGCCACTCTCAGGGGGCAATCAGCCCCAGCATTTT.